These 32 T cell receptor beta chains share one sample of origin, sequenced in a study of blood T cell repertoires in COVID-19. Libraries were prepared by immunoSEQ multiplex PCR; TCRdb keeps only in-frame clonotypes and omits some of them. The repertoire holds around 200,000 clones, with approximately 80% as singletons. The specimen was PBMCs or T cells enriched from blood (not recorded which). The receptors originated from a woman between 35 and 50 years old with acute COVID-19.

This clone was observed a single time. CDR3 residues: CASSSGGLTSGRYEQYF. CDR3 DNA sequence: TGCGCCAGCAGCTCAGGGGGCTTGACTAGCGGGAGATACGAGCAGTACTTC. The rearrangement uses TRBV5-1 and TRBJ2-7; 12 bases are shared with TRBD2. Germline-derived CDR1 and CDR2 are SGHRS and YFSETQ. V trimming: 3 bases; J trimming: 4 bases; junction bases outside the gene matches: 11. CDR3 size: 17 residues.

The V gene is TRBV3-1 (or the pseudogene TRBV3-2), the J gene TRBJ2-3; TRBD2 aligns across 11 bases. From germline, CDR1 is LGHDT and CDR2 YNNKEL (reference sequence). V gave up 3 bases and J gave up 6 bases; unmatched junction bases: 8. The CDR3 totals 16 residues. Here the CDR3 DNA reads TGTGCCAGCAGCCACTTACTAGCGGGGGCGGAGGATACGCAGTATTTT. It yields the protein CASSHLLAGAEDTQYF.

The chain carries TRBV10-3 and TRBJ2-3; TRBD1 matches 9 bases. Germline V CDR1 and CDR2: ENHRY, SYGVKD. There are 15 residues in the CDR3. V lost 6 bases, J lost 1 base, and 5 bases stayed unmatched. CDR3 bases: TGTGCCATCAGATCGGGACAGGGAGGCACAGATACGCAGTATTTT. It specifies CAIRSGQGGTDTQYF.

The chain has TRBV2 and TRBJ1-5; 8 bases are a match to TRBD1. CDR1 is SNHLY, CDR2 FYNNEI, per germline. J gave up 3 bases and V 10 bases, and 11 bases lay outside the gene matches. There are 15 residues in the CDR3. The CDR3 is CATGFRQGINQPQHF. The CDR3 coding sequence is TGTGCCACGGGATTTAGACAGGGGATCAATCAGCCCCAGCATTTT.

The sample holds a few counts of this clone. The rearrangement joins TRBV2 to TRBJ1-1; D is undetermined. The CDR3 is 15 amino acids. The germline CDR1 and CDR2 sequences are SNHLY and FYNNEI. V gave up 2 bases and J gave up 3 bases, with 13 bases separating them. This CDR3 reads CASSEPPPRDTEAFF. Written as DNA, the CDR3 is TGTGCCAGCAGTGAACCACCCCCGAGGGACACTGAAGCTTTCTTT.

This clone has more than one count but fewer than ten. The chain links TRBV28 to TRBJ1-1, with D unclear. Trimming took 6 bases from V and 7 from J, leaving 15 bases between them. The CDR3 length is 13 residues. The V gene's germline CDR1 is MDHEN and CDR2 SYDVKM. CDR3 coding DNA: TGTGCCAGCAGAACTCCTATAGTGTATGAAGCTTTCTTT. This translates into CASRTPIVYEAFF.

Comments on this clone: Its ends do not fully match the called genes, so a read error is possible. The chain carries TRBV30 and TRBJ1-4; D gene ambiguous. From germline, CDR1 is GTSNPN and CDR2 SVGIG (reference sequence). The CDR3 length is 12 residues. The CDR3 DNA follows: TGTGCCTGGAGTGTAACTCATGAAAAACTGTTTTTT. Amino acids: CAWSVTHEKLFF.

V is TRBV24-1 and J is TRBJ1-2; TRBD1 agrees at 9 bases. Germline V lookup: CDR1 KGHDR, CDR2 SFDVKD. Trimming at V came to 7 bases and at J to 2 bases, leaving 10 bases not matched to a gene. This CDR3 region has 16 residues. Here the CDR3 reads CATSPGQGGWNYGYTF. In DNA form, the CDR3 reads TGTGCCACCAGCCCGGGACAGGGCGGTTGGAACTATGGCTACACCTTC.

This chain uses TRBV2 with TRBJ1-4; D uncertain. Deletions cut 7 bases from V and 4 bases from J, with 13 bases between. There are 14 residues in the CDR3. Per germline, CDR1 SNHLY and CDR2 FYNNEI. The CDR3 spells CASNGSPNNEKLFF. The CDR3 DNA reads TGTGCCAGCAACGGTAGCCCCAATAATGAAAAACTGTTTTTT.

This sequence joins TRBV5-5 and TRBJ1-5; 7 bases are shared with TRBD1. V was clipped by 0 bases and J by 1 base; unmatched bases: 4. CDR1 SGHKS and CDR2 YYEKEE come from the germline V gene (reference sequence). The length of the CDR3 is 16 residues. In DNA, the CDR3 is TGTGCCAGCAGCTTGGATGGCAGGGGGAGCAATCAGCCCCAGCATTTT. Encoded protein: CASSLDGRGSNQPQHF.

This chain uses TRBV6-5 with TRBJ2-3; 8 bases fit TRBD2. This CDR3 has 15 amino acids. Germline assignment: CDR1 MNHEY and CDR2 SVGAGI. Trimming removed 7 bases from V and 4 bases from J; junction bases left unmatched: 10. The CDR3 DNA sequence: TGTGCCAGCATTAGACTAGCGTCCGGGGCAGATACGCAGTATTTT. Encoded protein: CASIRLASGADTQYF.

Here the CDR3 DNA reads TGCGCCAGCAGCTTGTTAGGGGGCCTAGGAAACACCATATATTTT. This encodes CASSLLGGLGNTIYF. The chain has TRBV5-1 and TRBJ1-3; 7 bases fit TRBD1. Germline CDR1 reads SGHRS; CDR2 reads YFSETQ. The CDR3 consists of 15 residues. J was trimmed by 4 bases and V by 1 base; bases with no gene match: 5.

This clone was recorded a few times. J is TRBJ2-3 and V is TRBV7-8; D ambiguous. V was cut by 2 bases and J by 2 bases, with 8 bases left in between. The germline V gene has CDR1 SGHVS and CDR2 FQNEAQ. The CDR3 is 14 amino acids. The CDR3: CASSLLSYTDTQYF. DNA of the CDR3: TGTGCCAGCAGCTTATTGTCTTACACAGATACGCAGTATTTT.

The genes are TRBV24-1 and TRBJ1-3; maybe TRBD1 (6 bases). V was pared by 7 bases and J by 0 bases, with 18 bases between. The CDR3 totals 17 residues. CDR1 is KGHDR, CDR2 SFDVKD, per germline. In DNA form, the CDR3 reads TGTGCCACCAGGGGGCGGGGGGCGCGAGTCTCTGGAAACACCATATATTTT. Translation gives CATRGRGARVSGNTIYF.

The chain employs TRBV14 and TRBJ2-2, with TRBD1 as a possible D gene (5 bases). With 3 bases removed from V and 5 bases from J, the gap between germline ends came to 13 bases. Germline V CDR1 and CDR2: SGHDN, FVKESK. CDR3 length: 15 residues. The chain's CDR3 is CASSQRQGSTGELFF. The DNA of the CDR3 is TGTGCCAGCAGCCAGCGGCAGGGAAGTACCGGGGAGCTGTTTTTT.

The V call is TRBV21-1, the J call TRBJ2-7; TRBD1, the table's D call, was not compared with the DNA. TRBV21-1 is recorded as a pseudogene. The CDR3 is 15 residues long. CDR3 protein: CASSIPGTGGYEQYF. For the CDR3, the DNA is TGTGCCAGCAGCATACCCGGGACAGGGGGCTACGAGCAGTACTTC.

The J gene is TRBJ1-2, the V gene TRBV28; 8 bases line up with TRBD1. The V and J ends lost 5 bases and 5 bases, in that order; junction bases with no gene match: 7. The CDR3 has 14 amino acids. Germline V CDR1 and CDR2: MDHEN, SYDVKM. CDR3 bases: TGTGCCAGCAGTGACCAGGGGGCGGGTTATGGCTACACCTTC. Its translation is CASSDQGAGYGYTF.

The rearrangement uses TRBV2 and TRBJ2-7; the D gene is possibly TRBD1 (6 bases). Trimming shortened V by 0 bases and J by 3 bases, and 12 bases separated the two germline ends. The length of the CDR3 is 15 residues. Germline lookup yields CDR1 SNHLY and CDR2 FYNNEI. CDR3 in DNA: TGTGCCAGCAGTGAAGCGGGAGTCAGGGGCTACGAGCAGTACTTC. It yields the protein CASSEAGVRGYEQYF. Based on the CDR3 plus reference TRBV2 and TRBJ2-7, the full variable domain is EPEVTQTPSHQVTQMGQEVILRCVPISNHLYFYWYRQILGQKVEFLVSFYNNEISEKSEIFDDQFSVERPDGSNFTLKIRSTKLEDSAMYFCASSEAGVRGYEQYFGPGTRLTVT.

The rearrangement links TRBV30 to TRBJ2-3; TRBD2 might be the D (5 bases). This CDR3 is built from 15 residues. Germline V lookup: CDR1 GTSNPN, CDR2 SVGIG (reference sequence). V dropped 0 bases and J dropped 2 bases, with 12 bases sitting between them. The CDR3 DNA is TGTGCCTGGAGTGTACTAGAGGGCCTCACAGATACGCAGTATTTT. Encoded protein: CAWSVLEGLTDTQYF.

This chain's CDR3 is CASSVDRTNEKLFF. Written as DNA, the CDR3 is TGTGCCAGCAGCGTGGACAGGACTAATGAAAAACTGTTTTTT. The chain employs TRBV11-2 and TRBJ1-4; TRBD1 matches at 7 bases. Germline V gene sequence: CDR1 SGHAT, CDR2 FQNNGV. With V trimmed by 5 bases and J by 2 bases, 2 bases remained unmatched. The CDR3 sequence is 14 residues long.

The chain links TRBV7-6 to TRBJ2-2; 11 bases match TRBD1. CDR1 and CDR2 (germline): SGHVS, FNYEAQ. There are 15 residues in the CDR3. With V trimmed by 5 bases and J by 4 bases, 3 bases remained unmatched. In nucleotides, the CDR3 is TGTGCCAGCAGCGGGGACAGGGGGATCACCGGGGAGCTGTTTTTT. Protein product: CASSGDRGITGELFF.

The rearrangement joins TRBV28 to TRBJ1-2, with a weak D call TRBD1 (6 bases). V was trimmed by 7 bases and J by 2 bases, leaving 20 bases between them. Germline loops: CDR1 MDHEN, CDR2 SYDVKM. The CDR3 sequence is 16 residues long. The CDR3 is CASNQVNRGANYGYTF. Written as DNA, the CDR3 is TGTGCCAGCAATCAGGTCAATCGGGGGGCCAACTATGGCTACACCTTC.

This chain uses TRBV6-6 with TRBJ1-3, with 10 bases that match TRBD1. Germline V lookup: CDR1 MNHNY, CDR2 SVGAGI (reference sequence). The J segment lost 0 bases and the V segment lost 5 bases, leaving 1 base of the junction unmatched. The CDR3 is 15 residues long. CDR3 loop: CASSGTGASGNTIYF. CDR3 sequence (DNA): TGTGCCAGCAGTGGGACAGGGGCCTCTGGAAACACCATATATTTT.

This clone appeared once. This chain uses TRBV12-3 or TRBV12-4 with TRBJ2-7; 7 bases map to TRBD1. V gave up 6 bases and J gave up 2 bases; unmatched junction bases: 4. The CDR3 totals 13 residues. The CDR3 region is CASRTGTAYEQYF. Here the CDR3 DNA reads TGTGCCAGCAGAACCGGGACAGCCTACGAGCAGTACTTC.

This clone showed up just once. This chain uses TRBV7-3 with TRBJ2-7; TRBD1 might be the D (6 bases). V lost 1 base, J lost 3 bases, and 16 bases lay in between. The CDR3 is made up of 16 amino acids. Per germline, CDR1 SGHTA and CDR2 FQGTGA. CDR3 DNA: TGTGCCAGCAGCTTAAACCCAACAGGGACAAGCTACGAGCAGTACTTC. It translates to CASSLNPTGTSYEQYF.

A few counts support this clone. The chain is built from TRBV29-1 and TRBJ2-5; 8 bases match TRBD1. V trimming: 4 bases; J trimming: 3 bases; junction bases outside the gene matches: 4. The CDR3 length is 13 residues. Germline CDR1 and CDR2: SQVTM and ANQGSEA. As DNA, the CDR3 is TGCAGCGTTGCTCAGGGGGCGAAAGAGACCCAGTACTTC. This encodes CSVAQGAKETQYF.

This clone was counted between two and nine times. The J gene is TRBJ1-4, the V gene TRBV28; no reliable D call. There are 13 residues in the CDR3. Deletions cut 3 bases from V and 4 bases from J, with 6 bases between. Germline loops: CDR1 MDHEN, CDR2 SYDVKM. The CDR3, as DNA: TGTGCCAGCAGTTTCCGGGGTAATGAAAAACTGTTTTTT. Its translation is CASSFRGNEKLFF.

The rearrangement links TRBV7-2 to TRBJ2-7; perhaps TRBD2 as D (6 bases). Trimming took off 4 bases at V and 4 bases at J, with 17 bases between the two ends. The CDR3 totals 15 residues. CDR1 is SGHTA and CDR2 is FQGNSA in the germline V gene. The CDR3 bases are TGTGCCAGCAGCTCCCCCCGGGACTCCGCTTACGAGCAGTACTTC. Its translation: CASSSPRDSAYEQYF.

V is TRBV30 and J is TRBJ2-5; 7 bases agree with TRBD1. The CDR3 spans 13 residues. Looked up from germline, CDR1 is GTSNPN and CDR2 is SVGIG (reference sequence). Trimming cost V 7 bases and J 2 bases; bases outside gene matches: 7. CDR3 in amino acids: CASDRRKQETQYF. The DNA of the CDR3 is TGTGCCTCGGACAGGCGCAAACAAGAGACCCAGTACTTC.

V and J are TRBV21-1 and TRBJ2-2; the D call TRBD2 from the table was never checked on the DNA. TRBV21-1 is a pseudogene. The CDR3 contains 17 residues. The CDR3: CAHKFWPTSGTDGELFF. The DNA for the CDR3 is TGTGCTCATAAGTTTTGGCCGACTAGCGGGACTGACGGGGAGCTGTTTTTT.

This chain links TRBV5-8 with TRBJ1-3; no definite D call. The CDR3 consists of 14 residues. Per germline, CDR1 SGHTS and CDR2 YDEGEE. V lost 2 bases to trimming and J lost 0 bases, with 6 bases between them. The CDR3: CASSFENSGNTIYF. The CDR3 coding sequence is TGTGCCAGCAGCTTTGAGAACTCTGGAAACACCATATATTTT.

This clone was detected only once. This rearrangement joins TRBV5-5 to TRBJ1-5; possibly TRBD1 for D (5 bases). The CDR3 contains 13 residues. V was shortened by 5 bases and J by 5 bases, with 11 bases between the two germline ends. Germline V CDR1 and CDR2: SGHKS, YYEKEE (reference sequence). CDR3 coding DNA: TGTGCCAGCAGACTCGACAGCTATCAGCCCCAGCATTTT. Its protein is CASRLDSYQPQHF.